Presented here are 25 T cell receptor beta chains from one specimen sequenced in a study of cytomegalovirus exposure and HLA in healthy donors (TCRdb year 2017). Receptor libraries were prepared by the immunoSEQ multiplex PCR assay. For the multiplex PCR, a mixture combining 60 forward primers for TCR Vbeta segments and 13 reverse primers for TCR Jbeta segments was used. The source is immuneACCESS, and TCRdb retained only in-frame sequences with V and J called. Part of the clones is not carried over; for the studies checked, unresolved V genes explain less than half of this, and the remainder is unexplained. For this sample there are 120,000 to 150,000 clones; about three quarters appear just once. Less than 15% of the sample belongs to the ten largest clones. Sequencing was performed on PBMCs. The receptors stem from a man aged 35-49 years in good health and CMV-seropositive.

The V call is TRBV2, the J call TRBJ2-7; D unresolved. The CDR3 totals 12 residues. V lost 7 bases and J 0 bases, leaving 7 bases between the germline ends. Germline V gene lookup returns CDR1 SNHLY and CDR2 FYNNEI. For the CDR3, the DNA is TGTGCCAGCAACGGAGCCTCCTACGAGCAGTACTTC. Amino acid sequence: CASNGASYEQYF.

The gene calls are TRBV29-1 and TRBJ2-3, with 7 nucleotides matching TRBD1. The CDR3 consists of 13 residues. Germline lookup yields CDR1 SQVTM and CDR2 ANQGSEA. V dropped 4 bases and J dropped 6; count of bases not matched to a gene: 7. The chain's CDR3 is CSVARGKRDTQYF. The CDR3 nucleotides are TGCAGCGTTGCCAGGGGGAAAAGGGATACGCAGTATTTT.

DNA of the CDR3: TGTGCCAGCAGCCAGATCCGGGACAGAACCTACGAGCAGTACTTC. Residues: CASSQIRDRTYEQYF. This sequence joins TRBV14 and TRBJ2-7; 7 bases align to TRBD1. Trimming at V came to 3 bases and at J to 2 bases, leaving 7 bases not matched to a gene. CDR3 length: 15 residues. Germline assignment: CDR1 SGHDN and CDR2 FVKESK.

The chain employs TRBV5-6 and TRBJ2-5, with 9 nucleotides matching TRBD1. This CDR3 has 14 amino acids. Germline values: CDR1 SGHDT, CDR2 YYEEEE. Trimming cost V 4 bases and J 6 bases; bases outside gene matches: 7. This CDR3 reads CASSPQTGGKTQYF. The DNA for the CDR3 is TGTGCCAGCAGCCCCCAGACAGGGGGGAAGACCCAGTACTTC.

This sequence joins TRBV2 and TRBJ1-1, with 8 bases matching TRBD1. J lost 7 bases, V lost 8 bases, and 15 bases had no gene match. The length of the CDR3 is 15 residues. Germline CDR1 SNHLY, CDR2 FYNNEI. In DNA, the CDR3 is TGTGCCAGCGAAGCTTTCGGACAGGGCGTGGGTGAAGCTTTCTTT. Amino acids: CASEAFGQGVGEAFF.

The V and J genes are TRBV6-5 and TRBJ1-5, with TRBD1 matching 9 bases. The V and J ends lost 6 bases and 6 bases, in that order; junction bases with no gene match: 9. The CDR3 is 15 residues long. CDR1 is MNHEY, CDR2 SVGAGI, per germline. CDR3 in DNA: TGTGCCAGCAGCCGGGACAGGGCAGGCTCTCAGCCCCAGCATTTT. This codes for CASSRDRAGSQPQHF.

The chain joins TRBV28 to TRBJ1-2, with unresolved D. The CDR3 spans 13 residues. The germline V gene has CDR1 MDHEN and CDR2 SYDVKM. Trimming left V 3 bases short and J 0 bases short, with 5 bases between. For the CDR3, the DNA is TGTGCCAGCAGTTTGAGCGCTAACTATGGCTACACCTTC. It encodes CASSLSANYGYTF.

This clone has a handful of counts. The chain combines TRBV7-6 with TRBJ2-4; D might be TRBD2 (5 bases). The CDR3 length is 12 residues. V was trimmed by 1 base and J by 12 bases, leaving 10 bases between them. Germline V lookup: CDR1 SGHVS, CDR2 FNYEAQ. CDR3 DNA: TGTGCCAGCAGCTTAGAGGCGGGTCCTCAGTACTTC. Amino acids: CASSLEAGPQYF.

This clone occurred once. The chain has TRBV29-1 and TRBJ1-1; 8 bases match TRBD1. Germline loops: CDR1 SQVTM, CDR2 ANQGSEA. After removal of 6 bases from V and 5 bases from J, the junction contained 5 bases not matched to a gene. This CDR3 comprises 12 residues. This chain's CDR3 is CSVDRGGTEAFF. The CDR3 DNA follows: TGCAGCGTCGACAGGGGTGGAACTGAAGCTTTCTTT.

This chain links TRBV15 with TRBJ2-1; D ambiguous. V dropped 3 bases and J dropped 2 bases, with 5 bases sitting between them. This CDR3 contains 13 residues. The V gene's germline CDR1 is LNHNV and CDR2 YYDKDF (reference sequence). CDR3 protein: CATSRGAYNEQFF. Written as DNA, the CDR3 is TGTGCCACCAGCAGGGGCGCCTACAATGAGCAGTTCTTC.

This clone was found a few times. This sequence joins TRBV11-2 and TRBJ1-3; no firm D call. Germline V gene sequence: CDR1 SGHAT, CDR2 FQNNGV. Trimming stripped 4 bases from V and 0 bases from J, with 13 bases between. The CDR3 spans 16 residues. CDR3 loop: CASSYSLGSSGNTIYF. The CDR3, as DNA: TGTGCCAGCAGCTACTCTCTGGGGAGCTCTGGAAACACCATATATTTT.

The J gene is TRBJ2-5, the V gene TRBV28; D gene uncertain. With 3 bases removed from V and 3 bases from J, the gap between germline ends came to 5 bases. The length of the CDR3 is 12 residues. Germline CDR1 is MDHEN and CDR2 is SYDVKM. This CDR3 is CASSFCKETQYF. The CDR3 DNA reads TGTGCCAGCAGTTTTTGTAAAGAGACCCAGTACTTC. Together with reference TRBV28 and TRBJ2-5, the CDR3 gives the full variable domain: DVKVTQSSRYLVKRTGEKVFLECVQDMDHENMFWYRQDPGLGLRLIYFSYDVKMKEKGDIPEGYSVSREKKERFSLILESASTNQTSMYLCASSFCKETQYFGPGTRLLVL.

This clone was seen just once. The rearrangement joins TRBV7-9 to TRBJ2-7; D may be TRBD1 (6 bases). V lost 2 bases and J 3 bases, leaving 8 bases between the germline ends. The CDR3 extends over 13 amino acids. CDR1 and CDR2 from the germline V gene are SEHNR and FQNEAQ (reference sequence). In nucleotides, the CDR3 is TGTGCCAGCAGCTTATCCAGGGGCTACGAGCAGTACTTC. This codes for CASSLSRGYEQYF.

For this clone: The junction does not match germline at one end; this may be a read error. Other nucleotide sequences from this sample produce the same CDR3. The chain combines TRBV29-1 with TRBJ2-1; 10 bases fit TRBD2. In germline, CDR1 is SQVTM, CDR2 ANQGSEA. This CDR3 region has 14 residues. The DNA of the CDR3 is TGCAGTGTTGCCCTAGCGGGAGTATACAATGAGCAGTTCTTC. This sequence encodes CSVALAGVYNEQFF.

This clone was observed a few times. The CDR3 loop is CASSKRGNEQFF. The CDR3, as DNA: TGTGCCAGCAGCAAAAGAGGGAATGAGCAGTTCTTC. The V and J genes are TRBV7-9 and TRBJ2-1; perhaps TRBD2 as D (5 bases). The CDR3 consists of 12 residues. Deletions cut 5 bases from V and 7 bases from J, with 9 bases between. The V gene's germline CDR1 is SEHNR and CDR2 FQNEAQ (reference sequence).

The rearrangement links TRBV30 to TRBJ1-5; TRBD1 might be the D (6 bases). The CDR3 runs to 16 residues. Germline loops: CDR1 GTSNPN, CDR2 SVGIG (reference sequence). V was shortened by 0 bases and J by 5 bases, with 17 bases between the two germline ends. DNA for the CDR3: TGTGCCTGGAGTGTACTTGGCAGGGGAACCGATCAGCCCCAGCATTTT. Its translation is CAWSVLGRGTDQPQHF.

CDR3 in amino acids: CASSWTTTDTQYF. CDR3 DNA: TGTGCCAGCAGCTGGACTACCACAGATACGCAGTATTTT. The gene calls are TRBV11-3 and TRBJ2-3, with a possible D match to TRBD2 (6 bases). The CDR3 totals 13 residues. V shed 4 bases and J shed 2 bases, with 7 bases lying between them. CDR1 is SGHNT, CDR2 YENEEA, per germline.

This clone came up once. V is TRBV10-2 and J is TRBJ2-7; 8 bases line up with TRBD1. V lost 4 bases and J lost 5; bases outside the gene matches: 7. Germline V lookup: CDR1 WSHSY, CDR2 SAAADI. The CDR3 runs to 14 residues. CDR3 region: CASSGGQGRDEQYF. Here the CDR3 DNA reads TGCGCCAGCAGTGGAGGACAGGGTCGGGACGAGCAGTACTTC.

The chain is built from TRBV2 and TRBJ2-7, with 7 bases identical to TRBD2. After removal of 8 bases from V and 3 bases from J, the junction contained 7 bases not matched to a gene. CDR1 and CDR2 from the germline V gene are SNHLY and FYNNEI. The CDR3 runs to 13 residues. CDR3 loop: CASVSTGGYEQYF. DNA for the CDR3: TGTGCCAGCGTTTCGACGGGGGGCTACGAGCAGTACTTC.

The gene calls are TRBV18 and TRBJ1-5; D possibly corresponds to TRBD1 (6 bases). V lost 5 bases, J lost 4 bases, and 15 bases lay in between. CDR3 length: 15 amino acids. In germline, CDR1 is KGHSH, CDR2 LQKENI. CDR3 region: CASSEGQTSNQPQHF. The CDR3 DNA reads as TGTGCCAGCTCAGAAGGACAGACCAGTAATCAGCCCCAGCATTTT. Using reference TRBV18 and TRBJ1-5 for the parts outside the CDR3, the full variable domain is NAGVMQNPRHLVRRRGQEARLRCSPMKGHSHVYWYRQLPEEGLKFMVYLQKENIIDESGMPKERFSAEFPKEGPSILRIQQVVRGDSAAYFCASSEGQTSNQPQHFGDGTRLSIL.

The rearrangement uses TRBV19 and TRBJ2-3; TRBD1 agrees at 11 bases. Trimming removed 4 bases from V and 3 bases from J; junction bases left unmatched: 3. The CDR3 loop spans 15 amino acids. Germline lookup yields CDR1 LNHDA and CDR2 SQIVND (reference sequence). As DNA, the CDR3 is TGTGCCAGTAGTACCGGGACAGGGGGAACAGATACGCAGTATTTT. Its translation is CASSTGTGGTDTQYF.

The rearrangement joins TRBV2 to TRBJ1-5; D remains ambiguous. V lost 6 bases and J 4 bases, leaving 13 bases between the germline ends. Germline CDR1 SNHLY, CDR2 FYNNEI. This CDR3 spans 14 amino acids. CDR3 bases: TGTGCCAGCAGGGGCCCTGGGCTTAATCAGCCCCAGCATTTT. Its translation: CASRGPGLNQPQHF.

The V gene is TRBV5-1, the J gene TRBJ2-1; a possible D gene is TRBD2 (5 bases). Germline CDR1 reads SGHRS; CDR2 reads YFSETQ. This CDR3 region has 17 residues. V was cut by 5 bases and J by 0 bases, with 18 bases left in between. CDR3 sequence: CASRDWSGLSSYNEQFF. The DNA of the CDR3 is TGCGCCAGCAGGGACTGGTCGGGATTAAGCTCCTACAATGAGCAGTTCTTC.

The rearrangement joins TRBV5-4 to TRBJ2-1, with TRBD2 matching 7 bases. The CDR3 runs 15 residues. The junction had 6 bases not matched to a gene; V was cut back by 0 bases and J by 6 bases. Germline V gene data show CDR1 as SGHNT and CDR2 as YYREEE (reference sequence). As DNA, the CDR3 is TGTGCCAGCAGCTTGGTCGCGGGAGTTTTCAATGAGCAGTTCTTC. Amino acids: CASSLVAGVFNEQFF.

CDR3 region: CASTDSIGTEAFF. In DNA form, the CDR3 reads TGTGCCAGCACCGACAGTATAGGAACTGAAGCTTTCTTT. The chain joins TRBV19 to TRBJ1-1; D might be TRBD1 (5 bases). This CDR3 is built from 13 residues. V lost 9 bases and J 5 bases, leaving 16 bases between the germline ends. CDR1 is LNHDA and CDR2 is SQIVND in the germline V gene (reference sequence).